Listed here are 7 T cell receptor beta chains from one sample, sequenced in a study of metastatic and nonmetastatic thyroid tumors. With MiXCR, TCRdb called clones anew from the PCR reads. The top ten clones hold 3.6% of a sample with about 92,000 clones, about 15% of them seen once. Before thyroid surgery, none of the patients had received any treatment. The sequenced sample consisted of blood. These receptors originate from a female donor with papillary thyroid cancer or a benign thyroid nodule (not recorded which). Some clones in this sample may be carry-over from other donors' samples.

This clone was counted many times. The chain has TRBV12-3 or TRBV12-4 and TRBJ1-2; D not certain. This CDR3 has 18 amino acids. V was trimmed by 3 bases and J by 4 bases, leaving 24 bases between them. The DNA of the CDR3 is TGTGCCAGCAGTTTTGGGAGGGTGGGCACCCCTCCCGCCTATGGCTACACCTTC. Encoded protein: CASSFGRVGTPPAYGYTF.

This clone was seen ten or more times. CDR3 DNA: TGTGCCAGCTCAACCCGTGGACAGGGGGATCAGCCCCAGCATTTT. Translating it yields CASSTRGQGDQPQHF. The chain has TRBV28 and TRBJ1-5, with 10 bases that match TRBD1. Trimming cost V 8 bases and J 5 bases; bases outside gene matches: 9. Germline V gene data show CDR1 as MDHEN and CDR2 as SYDVKM. This CDR3 comprises 15 residues. Combining the CDR3 with reference TRBV28 and TRBJ1-5 gives the whole variable domain DVKVTQSSRYLVKRTGEKVFLECVQDMDHENMFWYRQDPGLGLRLIYFSYDVKMKEKGDIPEGYSVSREKKERFSLILESASTNQTSMYLCASSTRGQGDQPQHFGDGTRLSIL.

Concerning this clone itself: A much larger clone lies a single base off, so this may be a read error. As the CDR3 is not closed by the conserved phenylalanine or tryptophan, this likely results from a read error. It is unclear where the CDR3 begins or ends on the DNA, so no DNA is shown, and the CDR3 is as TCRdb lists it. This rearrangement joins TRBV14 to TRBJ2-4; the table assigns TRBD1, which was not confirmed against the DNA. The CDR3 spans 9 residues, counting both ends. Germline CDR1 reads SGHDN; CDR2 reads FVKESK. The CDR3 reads CASIQLGRG.

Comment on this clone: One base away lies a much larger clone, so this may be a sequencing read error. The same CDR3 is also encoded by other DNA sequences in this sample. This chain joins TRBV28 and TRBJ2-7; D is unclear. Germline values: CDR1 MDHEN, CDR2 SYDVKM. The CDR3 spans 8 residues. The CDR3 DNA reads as TGTAGGGTTAGAGAGCAGTACTTC. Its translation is CRVREQYF.

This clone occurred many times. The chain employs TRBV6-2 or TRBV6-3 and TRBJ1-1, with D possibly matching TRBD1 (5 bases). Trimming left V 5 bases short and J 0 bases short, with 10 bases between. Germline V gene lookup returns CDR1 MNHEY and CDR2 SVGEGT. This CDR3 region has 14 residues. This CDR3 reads CASSPTELNTEAFF. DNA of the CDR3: TGTGCCAGCAGTCCGACAGAACTGAACACTGAAGCTTTCTTT.

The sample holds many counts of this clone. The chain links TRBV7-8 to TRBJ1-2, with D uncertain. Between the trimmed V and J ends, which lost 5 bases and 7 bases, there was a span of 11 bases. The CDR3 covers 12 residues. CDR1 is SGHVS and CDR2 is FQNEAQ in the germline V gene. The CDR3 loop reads CASSITAAGYTF. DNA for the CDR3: TGTGCCAGCAGCATTACAGCGGCTGGCTACACCTTC. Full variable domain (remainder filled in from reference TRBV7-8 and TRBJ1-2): GAGVSQSPRYKVAKRGQDVALRCDPISGHVSLFWYQQALGQGPEFLTYFQNEAQLDKSGLPSDRFFAERPEGSVSTLKIQRTQQEDSAVYLCASSITAAGYTFGSGTRLTVV.

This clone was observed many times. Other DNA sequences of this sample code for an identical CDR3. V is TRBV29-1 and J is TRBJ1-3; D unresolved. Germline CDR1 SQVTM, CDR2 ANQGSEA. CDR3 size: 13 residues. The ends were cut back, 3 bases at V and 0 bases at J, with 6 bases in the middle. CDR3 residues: CSVDPGSGNTIYF. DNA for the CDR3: TGCAGCGTTGATCCAGGCTCTGGAAACACCATATATTTT.